This TCR beta chain was captured by sequencing in a study of T cell responses to AZD1222 COVID-19 vaccine. Profiled with immunoSEQ multiplex PCR; TCRdb holds only in-frame clones, not every one. The sample includes 90,000 to 95,000 clones, 70% to 90% seen only once; the top ten take 15% to 20%. This CDR3 comprises 12 residues. Germline lookup yields CDR1 SEHNR and CDR2 FQNEAQ (reference sequence). Trimming shortened V by 3 bases and J by 8 bases, and 10 bases separated the two germline ends. The TCR sequence derives from an adult in good health. V is TRBV7-9 and J is TRBJ1-2; D unclear. Material: peripheral blood, obtained on day 0 of AZD1222 vaccination. CDR3 residues: CASSFEIGGYTF. CDR3 nucleotides: TGTGCCAGCAGCTTCGAAATTGGGGGCTACACCTTC.